This TCR beta chain was captured by sequencing in a study of cytomegalovirus exposure and HLA in healthy donors. The PCR had 60 Vbeta and 13 Jbeta primers. Data came from immunoSEQ multiplex PCR; TCRdb stores just in-frame clones and leaves some out. The sample lists 150,000 or so clones; more than 60% were seen once. The germline V gene encodes CDR1 SGHTA and CDR2 FQGNSA. Trimming took 5 bases from V and 5 from J, leaving 12 bases between them. The CDR3 runs to 13 residues. The rearrangement joins TRBV7-2 to TRBJ1-2; D gene uncertain. Sequencing was done on a sample of PBMCs. The clonotype originates from a woman aged 40 to 50 in good health and CMV-seropositive. CDR3 in amino acids: CASSPEPVYGYTF. As DNA, the CDR3 is TGTGCCAGCAGCCCGGAGCCAGTTTATGGCTACACCTTC.